One T cell receptor (beta chain) is described in this entry. The target antigen is unknown. With the Oncomine TCR Beta short-read assay, DNA from cultured CD4+ T cells was sequenced. Genomic DNA was isolated from CD4+ T cells that had been cultured. TCRdb reanalysed the PCR reads using MiXCR and keeps one entry per CDR3 protein. The sample includes about 14,000 distinct CDR3 sequences, around 59% of them seen just once. The record originates from a study of vaccination and CD4 T cells after COVID-19. Study-wide context: Two doses of either BNT162b2 or mRNA-1273 vaccine were given to participants. Investigators stimulated cells with overlapping spike peptides drawn from SARS-CoV-2, HCoV-NL63, HCoV-OC43 and HCoV-229E.

Treatment here: roughly 10-day PBMC culture with coronavirus spike peptide pools or control peptides (ViraFEST assay). V was pared by 5 bases and J by 7 bases, with 7 bases of the junction left unmatched. Germline V gives CDR1 ENHRY, CDR2 SYGVKD. This CDR3 is built from 13 residues. General observations from the study: Data came from relatively few convalescent patients and lacked early post-infection timepoints.

Specimen: CD4+ T cells from blood, cultured in vitro. The source is a human donor who had recovered from COVID-19. The chain carries TRBV10-3 and TRBJ1-2; 7 bases align to TRBD1. CDR3 residues: CAISLTGEAGYTF. CDR3 sequence (DNA): TGTGCCATCAGTCTTACAGGGGAGGCTGGCTACACCTTC.